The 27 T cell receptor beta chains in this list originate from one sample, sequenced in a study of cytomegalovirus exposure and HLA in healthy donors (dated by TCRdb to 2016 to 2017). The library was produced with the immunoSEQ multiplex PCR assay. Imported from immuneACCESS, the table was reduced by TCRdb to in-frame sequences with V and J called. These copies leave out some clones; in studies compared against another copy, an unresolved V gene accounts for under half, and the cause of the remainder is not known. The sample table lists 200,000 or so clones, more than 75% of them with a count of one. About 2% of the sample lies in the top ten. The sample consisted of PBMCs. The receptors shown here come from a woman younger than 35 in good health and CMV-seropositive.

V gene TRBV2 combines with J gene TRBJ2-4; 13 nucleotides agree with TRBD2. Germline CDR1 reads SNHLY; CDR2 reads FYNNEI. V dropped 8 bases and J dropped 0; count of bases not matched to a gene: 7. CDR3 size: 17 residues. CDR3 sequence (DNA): TGTGCCAGCTATCGGACTAGCGGGAGCGTAGCCAAAAACATTCAGTACTTC. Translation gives CASYRTSGSVAKNIQYF.

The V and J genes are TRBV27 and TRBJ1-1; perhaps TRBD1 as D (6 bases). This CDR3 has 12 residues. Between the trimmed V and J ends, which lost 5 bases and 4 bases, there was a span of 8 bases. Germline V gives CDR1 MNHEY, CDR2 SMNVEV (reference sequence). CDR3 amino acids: CASSQGFTEAFF. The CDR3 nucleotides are TGTGCCAGCAGTCAGGGGTTCACTGAAGCTTTCTTT.

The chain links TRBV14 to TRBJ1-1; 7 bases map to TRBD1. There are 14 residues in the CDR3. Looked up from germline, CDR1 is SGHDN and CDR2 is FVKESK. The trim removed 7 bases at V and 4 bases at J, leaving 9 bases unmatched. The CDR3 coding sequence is TGTGCCAGCACCGAATACAGGGGTAGCACTGAAGCTTTCTTT. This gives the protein CASTEYRGSTEAFF.

The CDR3 reads CASSLMGQGAGNTEAFF. CDR3 nucleotide sequence: TGTGCCAGCAGCTTGATGGGACAGGGGGCGGGGAACACTGAAGCTTTCTTT. The chain employs TRBV5-6 and TRBJ1-1; 12 nucleotides agree with TRBD1. CDR3 length: 17 residues. V shed 1 base and J 1 base; nucleotides not matched to a gene: 5. The V gene's germline CDR1 is SGHDT and CDR2 YYEEEE.

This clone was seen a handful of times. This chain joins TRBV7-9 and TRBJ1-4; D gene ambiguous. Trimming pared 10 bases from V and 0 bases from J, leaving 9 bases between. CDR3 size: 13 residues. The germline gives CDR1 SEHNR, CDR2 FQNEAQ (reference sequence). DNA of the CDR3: TGTGCCAACTACATATCAACTAATGAAAAACTGTTTTTT. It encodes CANYISTNEKLFF.

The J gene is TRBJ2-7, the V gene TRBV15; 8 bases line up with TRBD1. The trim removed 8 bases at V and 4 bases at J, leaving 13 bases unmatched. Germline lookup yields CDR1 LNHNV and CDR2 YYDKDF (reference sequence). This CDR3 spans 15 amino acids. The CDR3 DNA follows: TGTGCCACCGAGGACAGGGCGTCGAAGGGATACGAGCAGTACTTC. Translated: CATEDRASKGYEQYF.

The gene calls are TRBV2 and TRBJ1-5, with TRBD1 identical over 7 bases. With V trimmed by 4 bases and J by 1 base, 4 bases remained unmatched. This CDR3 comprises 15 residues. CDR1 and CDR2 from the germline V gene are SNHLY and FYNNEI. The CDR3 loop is CASSVRTGSNQPQHF. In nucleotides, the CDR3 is TGTGCCAGCAGTGTTCGGACAGGCAGCAATCAGCCCCAGCATTTT.

CDR3 sequence (DNA): TGCGCCAGCAGCTTTTCTGAGCGGGGCTACACCTTC. This gives the protein CASSFSERGYTF. The V call is TRBV5-1, the J call TRBJ1-2; D gene unclear. Germline CDR1 and CDR2: SGHRS and YFSETQ. This CDR3 is 12 amino acids long. Deletions cut 2 bases from V and 8 bases from J, with 10 bases between.

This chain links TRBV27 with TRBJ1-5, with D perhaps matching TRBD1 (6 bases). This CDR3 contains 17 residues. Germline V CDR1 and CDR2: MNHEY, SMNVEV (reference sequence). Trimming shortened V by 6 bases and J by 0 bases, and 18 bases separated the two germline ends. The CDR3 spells CASSPRGGPYSNQPQHF. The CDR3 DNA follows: TGTGCCAGCAGCCCTAGGGGGGGGCCCTATAGCAATCAGCCCCAGCATTTT.

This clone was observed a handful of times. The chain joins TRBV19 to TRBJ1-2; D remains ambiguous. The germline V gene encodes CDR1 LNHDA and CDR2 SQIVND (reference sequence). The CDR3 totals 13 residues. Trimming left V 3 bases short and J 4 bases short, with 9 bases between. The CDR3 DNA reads TGTGCCAGTAGTATTCAGGAGGCCTATGGCTACACCTTC. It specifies CASSIQEAYGYTF. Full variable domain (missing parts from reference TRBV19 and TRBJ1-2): DGGITQSPKYLFRKEGQNVTLSCEQNLNHDAMYWYRQDPGQGLRLIYYSQIVNDFQKGDIAEGYSVSREKKESFPLTVTSAQKNPTAFYLCASSIQEAYGYTFGSGTRLTVV.

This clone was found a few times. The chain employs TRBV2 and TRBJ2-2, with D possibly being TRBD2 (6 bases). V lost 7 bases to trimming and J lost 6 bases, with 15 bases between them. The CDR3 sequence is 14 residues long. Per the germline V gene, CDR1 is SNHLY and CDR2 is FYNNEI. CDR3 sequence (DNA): TGTGCCAGCACCAAACGGACTATTTCCGGGGAGCTGTTTTTT. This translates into CASTKRTISGELFF.

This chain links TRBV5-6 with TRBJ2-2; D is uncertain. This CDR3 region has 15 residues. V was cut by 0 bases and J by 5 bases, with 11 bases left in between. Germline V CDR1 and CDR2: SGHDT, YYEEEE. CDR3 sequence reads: CASSLVRKETGELFF. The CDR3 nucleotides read TGTGCCAGCAGCTTGGTTAGGAAGGAGACCGGGGAGCTGTTTTTT.

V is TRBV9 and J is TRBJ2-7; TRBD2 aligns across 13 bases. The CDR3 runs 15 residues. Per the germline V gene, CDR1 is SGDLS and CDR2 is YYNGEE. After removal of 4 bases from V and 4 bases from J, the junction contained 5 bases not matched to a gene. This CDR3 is CASSSGLAGMYEQYF. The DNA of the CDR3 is TGTGCCAGCAGCTCGGGACTAGCGGGAATGTACGAGCAGTACTTC.

The CDR3 DNA follows: TGTGCCACCAGCAGAGCCAGGCTCCCGAACACCGGGGAGCTGTTTTTT. It yields the protein CATSRARLPNTGELFF. V is TRBV15 and J is TRBJ2-2, with no clear D. CDR1 is LNHNV and CDR2 is YYDKDF in the germline V gene (reference sequence). V lost 1 base, J lost 0 bases, and 9 bases lay in between. The CDR3 loop spans 16 amino acids.

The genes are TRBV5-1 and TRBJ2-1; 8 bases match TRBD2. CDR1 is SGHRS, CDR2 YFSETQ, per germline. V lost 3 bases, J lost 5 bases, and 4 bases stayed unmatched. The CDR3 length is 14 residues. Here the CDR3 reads CASSWVAGNNEQFF. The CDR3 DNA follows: TGCGCCAGCAGCTGGGTAGCGGGGAACAATGAGCAGTTCTTC.

The CDR3 DNA is TGTGCCAGCAGCGTCCTTGTAGCGGGAGCGGCCACCGGGGAGCTGTTTTTT. Encoded protein: CASSVLVAGAATGELFF. The V call is TRBV9, the J call TRBJ2-2, with TRBD2 matching 9 bases. Germline assignment: CDR1 SGDLS and CDR2 YYNGEE. The CDR3 covers 17 residues. V lost 2 bases and J lost 4; bases outside the gene matches: 9.

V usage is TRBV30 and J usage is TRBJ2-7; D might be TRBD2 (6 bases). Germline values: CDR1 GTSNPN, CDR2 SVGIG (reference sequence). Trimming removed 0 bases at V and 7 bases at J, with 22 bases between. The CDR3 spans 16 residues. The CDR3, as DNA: TGTGCCTGGAGTGTACCCCACCGGGACTGGGGAGTGGAGCAGTACTTC. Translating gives CAWSVPHRDWGVEQYF.

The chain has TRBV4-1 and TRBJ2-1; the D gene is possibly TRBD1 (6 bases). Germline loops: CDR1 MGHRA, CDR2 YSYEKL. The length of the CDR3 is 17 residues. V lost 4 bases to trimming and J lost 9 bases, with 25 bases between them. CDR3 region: CASSRPTPNRVGGEQFF. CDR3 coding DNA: TGCGCCAGCAGCCGCCCAACCCCTAACAGGGTTGGCGGTGAGCAGTTCTTC.

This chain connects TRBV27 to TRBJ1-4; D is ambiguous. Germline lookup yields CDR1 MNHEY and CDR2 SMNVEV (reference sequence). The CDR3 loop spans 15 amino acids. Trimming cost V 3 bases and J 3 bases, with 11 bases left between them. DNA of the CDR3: TGTGCCAGCAGTTTGGTTGCGTTTCCTAATGAAAAACTGTTTTTT. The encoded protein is CASSLVAFPNEKLFF.

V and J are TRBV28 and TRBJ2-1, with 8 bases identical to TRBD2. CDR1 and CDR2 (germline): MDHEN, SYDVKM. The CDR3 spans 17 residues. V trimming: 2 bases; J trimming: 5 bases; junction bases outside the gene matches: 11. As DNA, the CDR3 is TGTGCCAGCAGTTTACCGCCTAGCGGGTCCCTTCACAATGAGCAGTTCTTC. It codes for CASSLPPSGSLHNEQFF.

CDR3 DNA sequence: TGTGCCAGCAGCGTATTTAGGGGGCTGGACACTGAAGCTTTCTTT. It yields the protein CASSVFRGLDTEAFF. The J gene is TRBJ1-1, the V gene TRBV9, with TRBD1 matching over 7 bases. The junction had 6 bases not matched to a gene; V was cut back by 1 base and J by 3 bases. This CDR3 is 15 amino acids long. Germline CDR1 SGDLS, CDR2 YYNGEE.

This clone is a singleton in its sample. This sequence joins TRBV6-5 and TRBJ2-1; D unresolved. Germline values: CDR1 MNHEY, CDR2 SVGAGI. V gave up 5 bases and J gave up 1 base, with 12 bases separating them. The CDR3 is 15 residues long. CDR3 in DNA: TGTGCCAGCAGTCCCACGGGTGGGTCCTACAATGAGCAGTTCTTC. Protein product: CASSPTGGSYNEQFF.

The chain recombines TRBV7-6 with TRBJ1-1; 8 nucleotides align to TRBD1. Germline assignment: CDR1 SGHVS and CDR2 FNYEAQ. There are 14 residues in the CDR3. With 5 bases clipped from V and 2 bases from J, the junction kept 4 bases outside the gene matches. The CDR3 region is CASSPQGGNTEAFF. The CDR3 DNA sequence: TGTGCCAGCAGCCCACAGGGGGGTAACACTGAAGCTTTCTTT. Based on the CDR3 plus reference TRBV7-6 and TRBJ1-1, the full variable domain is GAGVSQSPRYKVTKRGQDVALRCDPISGHVSLYWYRQALGQGPEFLTYFNYEAQQDKSGLPNDRFSAERPEGSISTLTIQRTEQRDSAMYRCASSPQGGNTEAFFGQGTRLTVV.

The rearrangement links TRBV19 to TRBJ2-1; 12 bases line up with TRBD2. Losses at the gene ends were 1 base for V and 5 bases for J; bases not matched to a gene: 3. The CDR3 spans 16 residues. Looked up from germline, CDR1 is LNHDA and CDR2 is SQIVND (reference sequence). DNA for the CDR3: TGTGCCAGTAGTATAGGTAGACTAGCGGGAGACAATGAGCAGTTCTTC. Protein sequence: CASSIGRLAGDNEQFF.

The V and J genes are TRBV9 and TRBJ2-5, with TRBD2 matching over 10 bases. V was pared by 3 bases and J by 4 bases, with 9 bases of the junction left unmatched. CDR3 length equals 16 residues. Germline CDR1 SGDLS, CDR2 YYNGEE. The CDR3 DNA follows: TGTGCCAGCAGCGCCGCCCTAGCGGGAGCTTCAGAGACCCAGTACTTC. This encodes CASSAALAGASETQYF.

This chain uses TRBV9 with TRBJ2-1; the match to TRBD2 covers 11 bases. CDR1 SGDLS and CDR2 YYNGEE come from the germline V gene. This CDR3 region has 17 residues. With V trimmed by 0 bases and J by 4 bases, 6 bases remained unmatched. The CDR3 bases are TGTGCCAGCAGCGTAGGACTAGCGGGACCCCTTTACAATGAGCAGTTCTTC. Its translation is CASSVGLAGPLYNEQFF. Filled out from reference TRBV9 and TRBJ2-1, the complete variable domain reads DSGVTQTPKHLITATGQRVTLRCSPRSGDLSVYWYQQSLDQGLQFLIQYYNGEERAKGNILERFSAQQFPDLHSELNLSSLELGDSALYFCASSVGLAGPLYNEQFFGPGTRLTVL.

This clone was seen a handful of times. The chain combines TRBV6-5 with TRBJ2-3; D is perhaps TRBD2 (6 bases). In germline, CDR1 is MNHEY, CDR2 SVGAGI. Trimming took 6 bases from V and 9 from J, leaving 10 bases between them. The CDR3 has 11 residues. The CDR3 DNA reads TGTGCCAGCAGGCGGGATTCGACGCAGTATTTT. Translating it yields CASRRDSTQYF.